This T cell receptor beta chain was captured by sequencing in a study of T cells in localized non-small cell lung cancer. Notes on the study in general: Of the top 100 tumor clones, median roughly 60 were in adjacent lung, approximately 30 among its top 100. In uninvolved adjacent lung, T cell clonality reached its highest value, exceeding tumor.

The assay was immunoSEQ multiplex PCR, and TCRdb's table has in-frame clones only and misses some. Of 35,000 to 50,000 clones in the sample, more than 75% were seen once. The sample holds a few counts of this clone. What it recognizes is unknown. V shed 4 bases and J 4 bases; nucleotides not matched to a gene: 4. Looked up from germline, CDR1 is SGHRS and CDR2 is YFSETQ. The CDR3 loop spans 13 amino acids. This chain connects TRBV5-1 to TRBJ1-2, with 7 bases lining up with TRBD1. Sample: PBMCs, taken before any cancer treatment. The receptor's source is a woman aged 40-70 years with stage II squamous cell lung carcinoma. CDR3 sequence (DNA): TGCGCCAGCAGCCGTCAGGGGGTCTATGGCTACACCTTC. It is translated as CASSRQGVYGYTF.